A selection of T cell receptor beta chains follows, all from one sample in a study of T cell responses to AZD1222 COVID-19 vaccine. Using immunoSEQ multiplex PCR, the repertoire was profiled, and TCRdb retains in-frame clones only, with some absent. The profile covers 140,000 or so clones, with approximately 85% appearing a single time and approximately 5.6% taken by the ten largest. The sequencing here drew on peripheral blood, taken 28 days after the second dose of the MenACWY control vaccine. All receptors derive from an adult who received the MenACWY meningococcal vaccine as a control. CDR3s include the opening cysteine and the closing phenylalanine or tryptophan. Each record gives: clone size, V gene, J gene, D gene, CDR3 DNA, CDR3 protein. A D gene is named only where the DNA matches it firmly. The listing skips clone size in some rows; elsewhere it reads once, few, many or a size class.

abundance: -
v_gene: TRBV27
j_gene: TRBJ2-5
d_gene: TRBD1
CDR3nt: TGTGCCAGCACCCCGACAGGGGGCCTGGAGACCCAGTACTTC
CDR3aa: CASTPTGGLETQYF

abundance: -
v_gene: TRBV12-5
j_gene: TRBJ1-5
d_gene: -
CDR3nt: TGTGCTAGTGGTTTGGGTCGACAGGGCAATCAGCCCCAGCATTTT
CDR3aa: CASGLGRQGNQPQHF

abundance: -
v_gene: TRBV7-3
j_gene: TRBJ2-1
d_gene: -
CDR3nt: TGTGCCAGCAGCCCAGGACTGGGTGAGCAGTTCTTC
CDR3aa: CASSPGLGEQFF

abundance: -
v_gene: TRBV27
j_gene: TRBJ1-1
d_gene: -
CDR3nt: TGTGCCAGCGCCGGTGGGGGAAACACTGAAGCTTTCTTT
CDR3aa: CASAGGGNTEAFF

abundance: -
v_gene: TRBV4-2
j_gene: TRBJ1-1
d_gene: -
CDR3nt: TGTGCCAGCAGCCAAGAGCGACTGCGCACTGAAGCTTTCTTT
CDR3aa: CASSQERLRTEAFF

abundance: -
v_gene: TRBV28
j_gene: TRBJ1-6
d_gene: -
CDR3nt: TGTGCCAGCAGTTCCCAATCCGGGGGGGGGTCGTACAATTCACCCCTCCACTTT
CDR3aa: CASSSQSGGGSYNSPLHF

abundance: -
v_gene: TRBV6-5
j_gene: TRBJ1-1
d_gene: -
CDR3nt: TGTGCCAGCAGTTACTTCGCTACAGGGTCGGGCACTGAAGCTTTCTTT
CDR3aa: CASSYFATGSGTEAFF

abundance: few
v_gene: TRBV5-4
j_gene: TRBJ2-3
d_gene: TRBD1
CDR3nt: TGTGCCAGCAGCTCGGGACAGGGCACAGATACGCAGTATTTT
CDR3aa: CASSSGQGTDTQYF

abundance: -
v_gene: TRBV9
j_gene: TRBJ2-7
d_gene: TRBD1
CDR3nt: TGTGCCAGCAGCGGGGACAGTGTTCCCTACGAGCAGTACTTC
CDR3aa: CASSGDSVPYEQYF

abundance: -
v_gene: TRBV4-1
j_gene: TRBJ1-6
d_gene: -
CDR3nt: TGCGCCAGCAGCCAAGATCAGGGGTATAATTCACCCCTCCACTTT
CDR3aa: CASSQDQGYNSPLHF

abundance: -
v_gene: TRBV5-4
j_gene: TRBJ2-5
d_gene: TRBD2
CDR3nt: TGTGCCAGCAGCAAAGGGACTAGTCCGGAGACCCAGTACTTC
CDR3aa: CASSKGTSPETQYF

abundance: -
v_gene: TRBV10-3
j_gene: TRBJ2-2
d_gene: -
CDR3nt: TGTGCCACGACGGTGACCGGGGAGCTGTTTTTT
CDR3aa: CATTVTGELFF

abundance: -
v_gene: TRBV7-2
j_gene: TRBJ2-2
d_gene: -
CDR3nt: TGTGCCAGCAGCTTGGATCCGGGTGTTTACACCGGGGAGCTGTTTTTT
CDR3aa: CASSLDPGVYTGELFF

abundance: -
v_gene: TRBV12-3/TRBV12-4
j_gene: TRBJ2-4
d_gene: -
CDR3nt: TGTGCCAGCTGGAACTGGCAGACAAACATTCAGTACTTC
CDR3aa: CASWNWQTNIQYF

abundance: -
v_gene: TRBV5-5
j_gene: TRBJ1-5
d_gene: TRBD1
CDR3nt: TGTGCCAGCAGCGCCGGGACAGGGTATCAGCCCCAGCATTTT
CDR3aa: CASSAGTGYQPQHF

abundance: -
v_gene: TRBV19
j_gene: TRBJ2-2
d_gene: TRBD1
CDR3nt: TGTGCCAGCGACAGGGGAGGTGGCACCGGGGAGCTGTTTTTT
CDR3aa: CASDRGGGTGELFF

abundance: -
v_gene: TRBV5-4
j_gene: TRBJ2-2
d_gene: -
CDR3nt: TGTGCCAGCAGCTTGGGGGGCGGGAACACCGGGGAGCTGTTTTTT
CDR3aa: CASSLGGGNTGELFF

abundance: few
v_gene: TRBV19
j_gene: TRBJ1-5
d_gene: -
CDR3nt: TGTGCCAGTAGTATAGATAAGTTCGGGGGTGGGCAGCCCCAGCATTTT
CDR3aa: CASSIDKFGGGQPQHF

abundance: -
v_gene: TRBV6-5
j_gene: TRBJ1-1
d_gene: TRBD1
CDR3nt: TGTGCCAGCAGTACACGACAGGGCAGGGCTGAAGCTTTCTTT
CDR3aa: CASSTRQGRAEAFF

abundance: -
v_gene: TRBV11-2
j_gene: TRBJ1-5
d_gene: TRBD1
CDR3nt: TGTGCCAGCAGCTCCAGACAGGGGCAGCCCCAGCATTTT
CDR3aa: CASSSRQGQPQHF

abundance: -
v_gene: TRBV6-4
j_gene: TRBJ2-3
d_gene: -
CDR3nt: TGTGCCAGCAGAGGGAGCCATTCAGGGTCAGATACGCAGTATTTT
CDR3aa: CASRGSHSGSDTQYF

abundance: -
v_gene: TRBV7-3
j_gene: TRBJ2-1
d_gene: TRBD2
CDR3nt: TGTGCCAGCAGCTTAACGGGACTAGCGGATTCCTACAATGAGCAGTTCTTC
CDR3aa: CASSLTGLADSYNEQFF

abundance: -
v_gene: TRBV4-3
j_gene: TRBJ1-6
d_gene: -
CDR3nt: TGCGCCAGCAGCCAAGATCAAACAGGCGGTTCACCCCTCCACTTT
CDR3aa: CASSQDQTGGSPLHF

abundance: -
v_gene: TRBV5-8
j_gene: TRBJ1-1
d_gene: -
CDR3nt: TGTGCCAGCAGCTTTCGGGGGTTGAGCACTGAAGCTTTCTTT
CDR3aa: CASSFRGLSTEAFF

abundance: -
v_gene: TRBV7-2
j_gene: TRBJ2-3
d_gene: -
CDR3nt: TGTGCCAGCAGCTTAGAGACGGATAGCACAGATACGCAGTATTTT
CDR3aa: CASSLETDSTDTQYF

abundance: -
v_gene: TRBV5-8
j_gene: TRBJ2-7
d_gene: -
CDR3nt: TGTGCCAGCAGCCTGGACGAAGCCTACGAGCAGTACTTC
CDR3aa: CASSLDEAYEQYF

abundance: -
v_gene: TRBV7-2
j_gene: TRBJ2-1
d_gene: -
CDR3nt: TGTGCCAGCAGCTTAGTAGGCGACAGGTACAATGAGCAGTTCTTC
CDR3aa: CASSLVGDRYNEQFF

abundance: -
v_gene: TRBV9
j_gene: TRBJ2-7
d_gene: -
CDR3nt: TGTGCCAGCAGCGTAGGGGGCGAGCAGTACTTC
CDR3aa: CASSVGGEQYF

abundance: -
v_gene: TRBV28
j_gene: TRBJ2-3
d_gene: -
CDR3nt: TGTGCCAGCAGTACCCCCCGGGGGCGAGATACGCAGTATTTT
CDR3aa: CASSTPRGRDTQYF

abundance: -
v_gene: TRBV7-2
j_gene: TRBJ2-5
d_gene: -
CDR3nt: TGTGCCAGCAGCTTAGCGTTGGGGGGACAAGAGACCCAGTACTTC
CDR3aa: CASSLALGGQETQYF

abundance: many
v_gene: TRBV30
j_gene: TRBJ1-5
d_gene: TRBD1
CDR3nt: TGTGCCTGGAGTGATGGGACAGGGGACCAGCCCCAGCATTTT
CDR3aa: CAWSDGTGDQPQHF

abundance: few
v_gene: TRBV7-2
j_gene: TRBJ2-7
d_gene: -
CDR3nt: TGTGCCAGCAGCGCAGTTAGGGGCTACGAGCAGTACTTC
CDR3aa: CASSAVRGYEQYF

abundance: once
v_gene: TRBV11-1
j_gene: TRBJ2-1
d_gene: -
CDR3nt: TGTGCCAGCAGCGCGCGACTGCAGAGCTCCTACAATGAGCAGTTCTTC
CDR3aa: CASSARLQSSYNEQFF

abundance: -
v_gene: TRBV7-2
j_gene: TRBJ1-5
d_gene: -
CDR3nt: TGTGCCAGCAGCTTAATGGGGTTCGGGCCCCAGCATTTT
CDR3aa: CASSLMGFGPQHF

abundance: once
v_gene: TRBV6-5
j_gene: TRBJ1-2
d_gene: -
CDR3nt: TGTGCCAGCAGTTACGAAGGCGGGGATCCCCTCTATGGCTACACCTTC
CDR3aa: CASSYEGGDPLYGYTF

abundance: -
v_gene: TRBV7-2
j_gene: TRBJ2-3
d_gene: -
CDR3nt: TGTGCCAGCAGCTTAGTCGGGACCCAGGGCGATACGCAGTATTTT
CDR3aa: CASSLVGTQGDTQYF